Listed here are 26 T cell receptor beta chains from one sample, sequenced in a study of CD8 T cells in Susac syndrome (dated by TCRdb to the late 2010s). The library was prepared using the immunoSEQ multiplex PCR assay. RNA was extracted with the RNeasy kit and about 0.45 to 1 ug was reverse transcribed using random hexamers. TCRdb took the public reads, trimmed them with fastp at Q25, ran MiXCR for clone calling and kept in-frame beta chains. All rows with the same CDR3 protein become a single entry with the most common DNA and genes. In this sample the table shows some 200,000 distinct CDR3 sequences, roughly 90% of which occur a single time. The ten largest account for 0.1% to 0.15% of the sample. The source material was CD8+ T cells from PBMCs. These receptors all come from a human donor with multiple sclerosis.

The chain joins TRBV12-3 or TRBV12-4 to TRBJ2-4; 9 bases align to TRBD2. The junction had 7 bases not matched to a gene; V was cut back by 6 bases and J by 1 base. The CDR3 has 16 residues. DNA of the CDR3: TGTGCCAGCAGCCTTAGCGGGAGTTTTGCCAAAAACATTCAGTACTTC. Amino acid sequence: CASSLSGSFAKNIQYF.

CDR3 region: CASIWPGGGSYNEQFF. The CDR3, as DNA: TGCGCCAGCATTTGGCCGGGAGGGGGGTCCTACAATGAGCAGTTCTTC. The chain employs TRBV23-1 and TRBJ2-1, with 8 bases fitting TRBD2. TRBV23-1 is recorded as an ORF, its role being uncertain. This CDR3 has 16 residues. Trimming cost V 7 bases and J 1 base; bases outside gene matches: 9.

The chain combines TRBV27 with TRBJ1-5; unclear D gene. Germline V lookup: CDR1 MNHEY, CDR2 SMNVEV (reference sequence). V was pared by 3 bases and J by 7 bases, with 10 bases between. The CDR3 loop spans 13 amino acids. This CDR3 is CASSLGGPQPQHF. DNA for the CDR3: TGTGCCAGCAGTTTGGGAGGGCCCCAGCCCCAGCATTTT.

This chain links TRBV6-2 or TRBV6-3 with TRBJ1-1, with 7 bases fitting TRBD1. V lost 0 bases to trimming and J lost 1 base; unmatched junction nucleotides: 17. Germline CDR1 and CDR2: MNHEY and SVGEGT. CDR3 length: 20 amino acids. In DNA form, the CDR3 reads TGTGCCAGCAGTTACTCGAGGCCGGTTCTTGAGGGGGCACGGAACACTGAAGCTTTCTTT. Protein product: CASSYSRPVLEGARNTEAFF.

This rearrangement joins TRBV29-1 to TRBJ2-3; 9 nucleotides agree with TRBD2. V trimming: 5 bases; J trimming: 0 bases; junction bases outside the gene matches: 18. CDR3 size: 19 residues. Germline V gene lookup returns CDR1 SQVTM and CDR2 ANQGSEA. The CDR3 nucleotides are TGCAGCGTTAGAGGTCGTTTAACTAGCGGGCGTCCAAGCACAGATACGCAGTATTTT. This translates into CSVRGRLTSGRPSTDTQYF.

The rearrangement links TRBV12-3 or TRBV12-4 to TRBJ2-6; D is unresolved. The CDR3 totals 16 residues. V was clipped by 3 bases and J by 0 bases, with 9 bases between them. The CDR3 sequence is CASSFWAHSGANVLTF. CDR3 coding DNA: TGTGCCAGCAGTTTTTGGGCCCACTCTGGGGCCAACGTCCTGACTTTC.

The chain couples TRBV4-1 to TRBJ1-4, with no clear D. Trimming took 2 bases from V and 8 from J, leaving 3 bases between them. Germline loops: CDR1 MGHRA, CDR2 YSYEKL. This CDR3 has 11 amino acids. CDR3 in DNA: TGCGCCAGCAGCCAATTAGAAAAACTGTTTTTT. Protein sequence: CASSQLEKLFF.

V usage is TRBV7-9 and J usage is TRBJ2-3; 14 bases map to TRBD2. Germline trimming cut 5 bases from V and 2 bases from J; bases unmatched to any gene: 6. Germline V CDR1 and CDR2: SEHNR, FQNEAQ (reference sequence). The CDR3 runs 17 residues. CDR3 in amino acids: CASSPGLAGGNTDTQYF. CDR3 DNA sequence: TGTGCCAGCAGCCCTGGACTAGCGGGAGGCAACACAGATACGCAGTATTTT. The whole variable domain, remainder taken from reference TRBV7-9 and TRBJ2-3, is DTGVSQNPRHKITKRGQNVTFRCDPISEHNRLYWYRQTLGQGPEFLTYFQNEAQLEKSRLLSDRFSAERPKGSFSTLEIQRTEQGDSAMYLCASSPGLAGGNTDTQYFGPGTRLTVL.

This chain joins TRBV9 and TRBJ1-4; tentative D call: TRBD1 (5 bases). V was trimmed by 0 bases and J by 6 bases, leaving 15 bases between them. CDR1 and CDR2 from the germline V gene are SGDLS and YYNGEE. The CDR3 is 16 residues long. Written as DNA, the CDR3 is TGTGCCAGCAGCGTAGGGGCAGGCGCGGGGGATGAAAAACTGTTTTTT. Translating it yields CASSVGAGAGDEKLFF.

This chain uses TRBV6-4 with TRBJ2-3; TRBD1 might be the D (5 bases). The V and J ends lost 3 bases and 4 bases respectively, with 11 bases between them. The CDR3 runs 14 residues. Germline CDR1 and CDR2: MRHNA and SNTAGT. The CDR3 region has the DNA TGTGCCAGCAGTGAAGAAGGGGTTCCAGATACGCAGTATTTT. Protein product: CASSEEGVPDTQYF.

The V and J genes are TRBV12-3 or TRBV12-4 and TRBJ2-5, with D unresolved. The CDR3 covers 11 residues. V gave up 4 bases and J gave up 10 bases, with 10 bases separating them. The CDR3 nucleotides are TGTGCCAGCAGTTCCGCTCTGCACCAGTACTTC. It codes for CASSSALHQYF.

The rearrangement uses TRBV2 and TRBJ2-3; 7 positions agree with TRBD1. V shed 0 bases, J shed 0 bases, and the junction held 3 bases outside the gene matches. The CDR3 runs to 16 residues. CDR1 is SNHLY and CDR2 is FYNNEI in the germline V gene. The CDR3 DNA follows: TGTGCCAGCAGTGAAGCCGGGACAGAGAGCACAGATACGCAGTATTTT. It encodes CASSEAGTESTDTQYF. The full variable domain, in which reference TRBV2 and TRBJ2-3 provide the parts outside the CDR3, is EPEVTQTPSHQVTQMGQEVILRCVPISNHLYFYWYRQILGQKVEFLVSFYNNEISEKSEIFDDQFSVERPDGSNFTLKIRSTKLEDSAMYFCASSEAGTESTDTQYFGPGTRLTVL.

This CDR3 reads CSAMRGLGTEAFF. The CDR3 bases are TGCAGTGCTATGAGGGGGTTGGGCACTGAAGCTTTCTTT. The chain uses TRBV20-1 and TRBJ1-1, with a possible D match to TRBD1 (6 bases). Germline V CDR1 and CDR2: DFQATT, SNEGSKA (reference sequence). Trimming removed 4 bases from V and 4 bases from J, with 13 bases in between. CDR3 length: 13 amino acids.

The chain combines TRBV19 with TRBJ2-5; D possibly matches TRBD1 or TRBD2 (5 bases each). Germline CDR1 is LNHDA and CDR2 is SQIVND (reference sequence). This CDR3 is built from 12 residues. V was cut by 8 bases and J by 2 bases, with 9 bases left in between. CDR3 DNA: TGTGCCAGTCGGGGACCTCAAGAGACCCAGTACTTC. Amino acid sequence: CASRGPQETQYF.

V is TRBV6-1 and J is TRBJ1-5; D ambiguous. The CDR3 totals 15 residues. Germline-derived CDR1 and CDR2 are MNHNS and SASEGT. The ends were cut back, 4 bases at V and 2 bases at J, with 12 bases in the middle. CDR3 loop: CASSGRGSGNQPQHF. The CDR3, as DNA: TGTGCCAGCAGTGGTCGGGGTTCGGGCAATCAGCCCCAGCATTTT.

This rearrangement joins TRBV7-9 to TRBJ1-5; D ambiguous. From germline, CDR1 is SEHNR and CDR2 FQNEAQ (reference sequence). Deletions cut 8 bases from V and 9 bases from J, with 11 bases between. The CDR3 contains 11 residues. The CDR3 sequence is CASGYVRPQHF. The CDR3 DNA reads as TGTGCCAGCGGCTATGTTCGGCCCCAGCATTTT.

DNA of the CDR3: TGTGCCAGCAGCCCCGCCCAGGGAGCCGTCCACGAGCAGTACTTC. Protein sequence: CASSPAQGAVHEQYF. The gene calls are TRBV27 and TRBJ2-7; D is possibly TRBD1 or TRBD2 (5 bases each). Germline V gives CDR1 MNHEY, CDR2 SMNVEV (reference sequence). This CDR3 region has 15 residues. Trimming removed 6 bases from V and 5 bases from J, with 20 bases in between.

The rearrangement links TRBV7-9 to TRBJ1-1, with TRBD1 as a possible D gene (6 bases). V was clipped by 6 bases and J by 7 bases, with 24 bases between them. CDR3 length equals 16 residues. Germline V CDR1 and CDR2: SEHNR, FQNEAQ (reference sequence). The CDR3 DNA is TGTGCCAGCAGTCCTCGGCAGGGGATGGGGCAAAATGAAGCTTTCTTT. Amino acids: CASSPRQGMGQNEAFF.

In DNA, the CDR3 is TGCGCCAGCAGCCAAGGGGCGCAGGGTGGAGATACGCAGTATTTT. Its protein product is CASSQGAQGGDTQYF. J is TRBJ2-3 and V is TRBV4-1; D might be TRBD1 (5 bases). V was trimmed by 1 base and J by 5 bases, leaving 13 bases between them. The CDR3 sequence is 15 residues long. Germline V lookup: CDR1 MGHRA, CDR2 YSYEKL.

This sequence joins TRBV27 and TRBJ1-5, with 8 bases aligning to TRBD1. The germline CDR1 and CDR2 sequences are MNHEY and SMNVEV (reference sequence). Unmatched junction bases numbered 8, after V lost 4 bases and J lost 0 bases. This CDR3 comprises 17 residues. Written as DNA, the CDR3 is TGTGCCAGCAGTTATACCGGGACAGGATTTAGCAATCAGCCCCAGCATTTT. Translation gives CASSYTGTGFSNQPQHF.

The V and J genes are TRBV6-2 or TRBV6-3 and TRBJ2-7; D may be TRBD2 (6 bases). Germline V gives CDR1 MNHEY, CDR2 SVGEGT. The CDR3 runs 15 residues. V was shortened by 5 bases and J by 5 bases, with 19 bases between the two germline ends. CDR3: CASSTLTRSWDEQYF. For the CDR3, the DNA is TGTGCCAGCAGTACCCTGACTAGATCGTGGGACGAGCAGTACTTC.

The chain couples TRBV15 to TRBJ1-2; tentative D call: TRBD1 (6 bases). The CDR3 covers 16 residues. Germline CDR1 reads LNHNV; CDR2 reads YYDKDF (reference sequence). With 0 bases removed from V and 8 bases from J, the gap between germline ends came to 19 bases. The CDR3 DNA is TGTGCCACCAGCAGAGATTGGACAGACAGAACGGCGGGCTACACCTTC. It encodes CATSRDWTDRTAGYTF.

The rearrangement links TRBV20-1 to TRBJ2-1, with D possibly matching TRBD2 (7 bases). This CDR3 has 12 residues. Germline V gene sequence: CDR1 DFQATT, CDR2 SNEGSKA (reference sequence). The V end was cut by 4 bases, the J end by 9 bases, with 13 bases between. DNA of the CDR3: TGCAGTGCTACCACGGGGGGCCGTGAGCAGTTCTTC. Its protein is CSATTGGREQFF.

The V and J genes are TRBV18 and TRBJ1-1; D is uncertain. The V end was cut by 6 bases, the J end by 6 bases, with 20 bases between. This CDR3 has 15 amino acids. Germline V gives CDR1 KGHSH, CDR2 LQKENI. CDR3 region: CASSPNTGLWAEAFF. CDR3 nucleotide sequence: TGTGCCAGCTCCCCGAATACCGGGCTTTGGGCTGAAGCTTTCTTT.

In this sample, this clonotype turned up once. The V call is TRBV6-5, the J call TRBJ2-2; TRBD2 matches 7 bases. The CDR3 extends over 17 amino acids. V shed 1 base, J shed 1 base, and the junction held 6 bases outside the gene matches. CDR1 is MNHEY and CDR2 is SVGAGI in the germline V gene. The CDR3 DNA reads TGTGCCAGCAGTTACTTGGAGCAGCGGGGGAACACCGGGGAGCTGTTTTTT. Its protein product is CASSYLEQRGNTGELFF.

CDR3 nucleotide sequence: TGCGCCATCCCTCCGGGGGAGAACACTGAAGCTTTCTTT. It specifies CAIPPGENTEAFF. V usage is TRBV5-1 and J usage is TRBJ1-1; D might be TRBD1 (5 bases). The V and J ends lost 9 bases and 1 base respectively, with 13 bases between them. This CDR3 is built from 13 residues. Germline loops: CDR1 SGHRS, CDR2 YFSETQ.